These T cell receptor beta chains were read from a single sample in a study of cytomegalovirus exposure and HLA in healthy donors. Sequencing used immunoSEQ multiplex PCR; TCRdb keeps in-frame clones, though not all of them. The sample records under 130,000 clones, about 69% being singletons. The sample comprised PBMCs. The source of these receptors is a man between 40 and 49 years old in good health and CMV-seronegative. Each CDR3 is given with its conserved first and last residue. The order of the fields is D gene, clone size, J gene, CDR3 length, V gene, CDR3 protein, CDR3 DNA. The D gene is left open where the match is weak. Not every row has a clone size; where given, it reads once, few, many or a size class.

>NA|few|TRBJ1-4|13|TRBV10-3
CAISGMGGEKLFF
TGTGCCATCAGCGGAATGGGGGGAGAAAAACTGTTTTTT
>TRBD2|NA|TRBJ2-1|16|TRBV25-1
CASSDGLAGIYNEQFF
TGTGCCAGCAGTGATGGACTAGCGGGGATCTACAATGAGCAGTTCTTC
>NA|NA|TRBJ1-1|16|TRBV6-5
CASSYYPAAMNTEAFF
TGTGCCAGCAGTTACTACCCTGCTGCTATGAACACTGAAGCTTTCTTT
>TRBD2|NA|TRBJ2-1|15|TRBV10-2
CASRWAGVSYNEQFF
TGCGCCAGCAGATGGGCGGGAGTTTCCTACAATGAGCAGTTCTTC
>TRBD2|NA|TRBJ2-4|16|TRBV2
CASSNPGGEGKNIQYF
TGTGCCAGCAGTAACCCGGGAGGGGAAGGCAAAAACATTCAGTACTTC
>TRBD1|NA|TRBJ2-5|15|TRBV11-1
CASSLDRGRVETQYF
TGTGCCAGCAGCTTGGACAGGGGGCGAGTAGAGACCCAGTACTTC
>NA|NA|TRBJ1-5|15|TRBV10-1
CASSEGTHSNQPQHF
TGCGCCAGCAGTGAAGGGACACATAGCAATCAGCCCCAGCATTTT
>TRBD1|NA|TRBJ1-4|15|TRBV7-9
CASSPGQGLDEKLFF
TGTGCCAGCAGCCCGGGACAGGGGCTGGATGAAAAACTGTTTTTT
>NA|once|TRBJ1-1|13|TRBV25-1
CASSETGHTEAFF
TGTGCCAGCAGTGAAACGGGTCACACTGAAGCTTTCTTT
>TRBD2|NA|TRBJ2-7|16|TRBV7-2
CASSDGLAGVGYEQYF
TGTGCCAGCAGCGATGGACTAGCGGGAGTAGGTTACGAGCAGTACTTC
>NA|NA|TRBJ2-7|13|TRBV7-8
CASSLVGGYEQYF
TGTGCCAGCAGCTTAGTCGGGGGATACGAGCAGTACTTC
>NA|NA|TRBJ1-1|15|TRBV6-1
CASSELTAVDTEAFF
TGTGCCAGCAGTGAACTTACAGCCGTGGACACTGAAGCTTTCTTT
>NA|few|TRBJ2-6|15|TRBV11-1
CASSFVSSGANVLTF
TGTGCCAGCAGCTTTGTGAGCTCTGGGGCCAACGTCCTGACTTTC
>TRBD1|NA|TRBJ2-3|16|TRBV6-1
CASREKWTGDTDTQYF
TGTGCCAGCAGAGAAAAATGGACAGGGGACACAGATACGCAGTATTTT
>NA|once|TRBJ2-6|16|TRBV6-6
CASSYSGERGANVLTF
TGTGCCAGCAGTTACTCCGGAGAACGGGGGGCCAACGTCCTGACTTTC
>TRBD2|few|TRBJ2-1|16|TRBV5-1
CASSRLAGGPYNEQFF
TGCGCCAGCAGCAGACTAGCGGGGGGGCCGTACAATGAGCAGTTCTTC
>TRBD1|NA|TRBJ2-2|14|TRBV5-1
CASSVGQGTGELFF
TGCGCCAGCAGCGTGGGACAGGGTACCGGGGAGCTGTTTTTT
>NA|once|TRBJ2-7|14|TRBV5-4
CASSLAGNSYEQYF
TGTGCCAGCAGCTTGGCCGGGAACTCCTACGAGCAGTACTTC
>TRBD2|NA|TRBJ2-3|16|TRBV4-1
CASSLVAGPSTDTQYF
TGCGCCAGCAGCCTAGTAGCGGGACCTAGCACAGATACGCAGTATTTT
>NA|NA|TRBJ1-1|21|TRBV28
CASSIYPISGYLKRGHLWAFF
TGTGCCAGCAGTATATACCCGATATCGGGTTATCTGAAAAGGGGACACCTTTGGGCTTTCTTT
>TRBD2|NA|TRBJ2-3|15|TRBV2
CASSVSGGLADTQYF
TGTGCCAGCAGCGTAAGCGGGGGGCTCGCAGATACGCAGTATTTT
>TRBD1|NA|TRBJ2-1|13|TRBV2
CAGTGGDYNEQFF
TGTGCCGGAACAGGGGGCGACTACAATGAGCAGTTCTTC
>TRBD1|NA|TRBJ1-4|15|TRBV27
CASSLAGQGTEKLFF
TGTGCCAGCAGTTTAGCGGGACAGGGGACCGAAAAACTGTTTTTT
>TRBD1|NA|TRBJ2-2|16|TRBV5-1
CASSLVDRGGTGELFF
TGCGCCAGCAGCTTGGTGGACAGGGGAGGGACCGGGGAGCTGTTTTTT
>TRBD1|NA|TRBJ1-1|15|TRBV19
CASRRGQGANTEAFF
TGTGCCAGTAGGAGGGGACAGGGGGCAAACACTGAAGCTTTCTTT